One sample yielded the 30 T cell receptor beta chains listed below, sequenced in a study of T-cell reconstitution after alpha-beta-depleted transplantation in children. TCRbeta library preparation incorporated unique molecular identifiers. TCRdb fed the PCR reads into MiXCR, producing one record per CDR3 protein. The profile shows 200,000 to 300,000 distinct CDR3 sequences, more than 20% of them singletons. Sequenced material: PBMCs, mostly from graft donor cells, taken 360 days after TCRalphabeta/CD19-depleted stem cell transplant. These receptor sequences come from a female patient aged 2-9 years who had a stem cell transplant for congenital amegakaryocytic thrombocytopenia, so the T cells may come from the graft donor.

This rearrangement joins TRBV20-1 to TRBJ1-1; TRBD1 is a possible D gene (5 bases). Germline CDR1 and CDR2: DFQATT and SNEGSKA (reference sequence). Trimming removed 0 bases at V and 0 bases at J, with 23 bases between. The CDR3 runs 19 residues. CDR3 sequence reads: CSARDPGRLRSVMNTEAFF. The DNA of the CDR3 is TGCAGTGCTAGAGATCCAGGGCGACTTAGGAGCGTCATGAACACTGAAGCTTTCTTT.

This clonotype was observed a handful of times. The chain recombines TRBV29-1 with TRBJ2-7, with D uncertain. Germline V gene lookup returns CDR1 SQVTM and CDR2 ANQGSEA. The CDR3 sequence is 13 residues long. V lost 4 bases, J lost 0 bases, and 10 bases lay in between. The CDR3 loop is CSVVQESSYEQYF. As DNA, the CDR3 is TGCAGCGTTGTCCAGGAAAGCTCCTACGAGCAGTACTTC.

The V call is TRBV7-8, the J call TRBJ2-1; TRBD2 might be the D (6 bases). The length of the CDR3 is 14 residues. Germline lookup yields CDR1 SGHVS and CDR2 FQNEAQ. Deletions cut 5 bases from V and 9 bases from J, with 17 bases between. The CDR3 loop is CASSQYETSVEQFF. As DNA, the CDR3 is TGTGCCAGCAGCCAATACGAGACTAGTGTTGAGCAGTTCTTC.

This clonotype has only a few counts. The chain uses TRBV12-3 or TRBV12-4 and TRBJ1-1; the match to TRBD1 covers 7 bases. The CDR3 runs to 13 residues. Trimming cost V 5 bases and J 5 bases; bases outside gene matches: 5. Written as DNA, the CDR3 is TGTGCCAGCAGTCAGACAGGGTTTACTGAAGCTTTCTTT. Protein product: CASSQTGFTEAFF.

The chain links TRBV7-9 to TRBJ2-7; D gene unclear. The germline CDR1 and CDR2 sequences are SEHNR and FQNEAQ (reference sequence). V lost 5 bases to trimming and J lost 4 bases, with 9 bases between them. The CDR3 covers 12 residues. The CDR3, as DNA: TGTGCCAGCAGCCCAGACCCTTACGAGCAGTACTTC. Protein sequence: CASSPDPYEQYF.

The rearrangement joins TRBV5-1 to TRBJ1-1, with 8 bases that match TRBD1. The CDR3 is made up of 17 amino acids. Trimming took 4 bases from V and 1 from J; bases not matched to a gene: 12. CDR1 and CDR2 (germline): SGHRS, YFSETQ. This CDR3 reads CASSDLRTGSWNTEAFF. The CDR3 region has the DNA TGCGCCAGCAGCGACCTAAGGACAGGGTCATGGAACACTGAAGCTTTCTTT. The entire variable domain, with the rest obtained from reference TRBV5-1 and TRBJ1-1, is as follows: KAGVTQTPRYLIKTRGQQVTLSCSPISGHRSVSWYQQTPGQGLQFLFEYFSETQRNKGNFPGRFSGRQFSNSRSEMNVSTLELGDSALYLCASSDLRTGSWNTEAFFGQGTRLTVV.

This clonotype was observed a handful of times. The rearrangement joins TRBV12-3 or TRBV12-4 to TRBJ2-5; the match to TRBD1 covers 9 bases. This CDR3 has 14 amino acids. The junction had 7 bases not matched to a gene; V was cut back by 7 bases and J by 4 bases. The CDR3 DNA follows: TGTGCCAGCAAACCACAGGGGGCGAGAGAGACCCAGTACTTC. Translated: CASKPQGARETQYF.

The chain joins TRBV12-3 or TRBV12-4 to TRBJ1-5; D is unclear. Trimming pared 6 bases from V and 6 bases from J, leaving 12 bases between. The CDR3 extends over 13 amino acids. The CDR3 region has the DNA TGTGCCAGCAGCCTTCTTTGGGGTCAGCCCCAGCATTTT. Translated: CASSLLWGQPQHF.

The rearrangement uses TRBV11-1 and TRBJ1-1; tentatively, D is TRBD1 (6 bases). The CDR3 has 15 amino acids. V was shortened by 5 bases and J by 1 base, with 14 bases between the two germline ends. Germline CDR1 and CDR2: SGHAT and FQDESV (reference sequence). The CDR3 coding sequence is TGTGCCAGCAGCGGGAAGGGGGTCAGGAACACTGAAGCTTTCTTT. This encodes CASSGKGVRNTEAFF.

The rearrangement uses TRBV28 and TRBJ2-5; the D gene is possibly TRBD1 (6 bases). Germline V gives CDR1 MDHEN, CDR2 SYDVKM. The V end lost 6 bases, the J end lost 4 bases, and 9 bases lay between the germline ends. The CDR3 extends over 12 amino acids. CDR3 coding DNA: TGTGCCAGCAGCACAGGGAGAGAGACCCAGTACTTC. It specifies CASSTGRETQYF.

This clonotype has ten or more counts. This chain links TRBV4-1 with TRBJ2-1; unclear D gene. V lost 1 base and J lost 6, with 13 bases in between. The CDR3 contains 15 residues. The germline V gene has CDR1 MGHRA and CDR2 YSYEKL. Written as DNA, the CDR3 is TGCGCCAGCAGCCAAGCCCAGCGTTCGAGCAATGAGCAGTTCTTC. Its translation is CASSQAQRSSNEQFF.

CDR3 sequence (DNA): TGCGCCAGCAGCCAAGATTTGGGGGGGCGCGGTCAGCCCCAGCATTTT. As protein: CASSQDLGGRGQPQHF. This sequence joins TRBV4-1 and TRBJ1-5, with a tentative D call TRBD1 (6 bases). The CDR3 has 16 amino acids. Germline-derived CDR1 and CDR2 are MGHRA and YSYEKL. The V end was cut by 0 bases, the J end by 6 bases, with 15 bases between.

This clonotype was detected a few times. The J gene is TRBJ2-3, the V gene TRBV3-1; 7 nucleotides agree with TRBD2. The V gene end was trimmed by 0 bases and the J gene end by 0 bases; junction bases not matched to a gene: 12. CDR3 size: 19 residues. Germline lookup yields CDR1 LGHDT and CDR2 YNNKEL (reference sequence). CDR3 residues: CASSQEKRREWPSTDTQYF. The CDR3 bases are TGTGCCAGCAGCCAAGAGAAGAGGCGGGAGTGGCCAAGCACAGATACGCAGTATTTT.

This clonotype was seen a few times. V and J are TRBV20-1 and TRBJ2-2, with 7 positions matching TRBD2. Looked up from germline, CDR1 is DFQATT and CDR2 is SNEGSKA (reference sequence). The CDR3 extends over 14 amino acids. V was clipped by 0 bases and J by 6 bases; unmatched bases: 4. The CDR3 bases are TGCAGTGCTAGAGATGGGGGAGGGGCCGGGGAGCTGTTTTTT. Protein: CSARDGGGAGELFF.

The J gene is TRBJ2-7, the V gene TRBV20-1, with D tentatively TRBD1 or TRBD2 (6 bases each). The germline V gene has CDR1 DFQATT and CDR2 SNEGSKA (reference sequence). Trimming cost V 5 bases and J 1 base, with 15 bases left between them. The CDR3 is 14 amino acids. The CDR3 DNA reads TGCAGTGCTGACAGAGGGGGGAGGTCCTACGAGCAGTACTTC. This translates into CSADRGGRSYEQYF.

This chain's CDR3 is CASSETILETEAFF. Written as DNA, the CDR3 is TGTGCCAGCAGCGAGACGATTTTGGAGACTGAAGCTTTCTTT. This chain joins TRBV9 and TRBJ1-1; D gene ambiguous. Trimming left V 3 bases short and J 5 bases short, with 14 bases between. The germline V gene encodes CDR1 SGDLS and CDR2 YYNGEE. The CDR3 has 14 residues.

This clonotype showed up just a few times. The chain recombines TRBV7-9 with TRBJ2-7; D is unclear. CDR1 SEHNR and CDR2 FQNEAQ come from the germline V gene (reference sequence). V gave up 0 bases and J gave up 2 bases, with 14 bases separating them. This CDR3 is 16 amino acids long. The CDR3 spells CASSLAQWAGAYEQYF. The CDR3 DNA is TGTGCCAGCAGCTTAGCGCAGTGGGCTGGCGCCTACGAGCAGTACTTC.

This clonotype was seen more than once but under ten times. This chain uses TRBV25-1 with TRBJ2-2; 9 positions match TRBD2. Trimming removed 8 bases from V and 4 bases from J; junction bases left unmatched: 5. Germline loops: CDR1 MGHDK, CDR2 SYGVNS. The length of the CDR3 is 14 residues. The CDR3 coding sequence is TGTGCCAGCCGGACTAGCGTGGGCACCGGGGAGCTGTTTTTT. It yields the protein CASRTSVGTGELFF.

The rearrangement links TRBV4-3 to TRBJ2-1; 7 nucleotides agree with TRBD2. With 0 bases clipped from V and 2 bases from J, the junction kept 4 bases outside the gene matches. Germline CDR1 and CDR2: LGHNA and YSLEER. This CDR3 contains 16 residues. CDR3 coding DNA: TGCGCCAGCAGCCAAGAAGCCCTAGCGGCCTACAATGAGCAGTTCTTC. It encodes CASSQEALAAYNEQFF.

The chain joins TRBV27 to TRBJ2-7, with 7 bases fitting TRBD1. CDR1 is MNHEY, CDR2 SMNVEV, per germline (reference sequence). CDR3 length: 14 amino acids. With 3 bases clipped from V and 2 bases from J, the junction kept 4 bases outside the gene matches. CDR3 amino acids: CASSFGDSTYEQYF. The CDR3 DNA reads TGTGCCAGCAGTTTCGGGGACAGCACCTACGAGCAGTACTTC.

The chain has TRBV12-3 or TRBV12-4 and TRBJ2-2; 9 bases are shared with TRBD2. With V trimmed by 6 bases and J by 1 base, 6 bases remained unmatched. The CDR3 has 16 amino acids. DNA of the CDR3: TGTGCCAGCAGCCCGGGACTAGCAGTGAACACCGGGGAGCTGTTTTTT. This gives the protein CASSPGLAVNTGELFF.

This clonotype has only a few counts. The chain employs TRBV30 and TRBJ2-4, with no clear D. Germline V gene lookup returns CDR1 GTSNPN and CDR2 SVGIG (reference sequence). The CDR3 contains 15 residues. Trimming stripped 3 bases from V and 0 bases from J, with 12 bases between. Here the CDR3 DNA reads TGTGCCTGGAGCGGTGAAGCGATAGCCAAAAACATTCAGTACTTC. Translating gives CAWSGEAIAKNIQYF.

This chain joins TRBV5-1 and TRBJ1-2; 8 bases agree with TRBD1. The V and J ends lost 2 bases and 2 bases, in that order; junction bases with no gene match: 8. This CDR3 spans 16 amino acids. The germline V gene has CDR1 SGHRS and CDR2 YFSETQ. The CDR3 coding sequence is TGCGCCAGCAGCTTTGGTAGGAACAGGGGGAACTATGGCTACACCTTC. This sequence encodes CASSFGRNRGNYGYTF. Combining the CDR3 with reference TRBV5-1 and TRBJ1-2 gives the whole variable domain KAGVTQTPRYLIKTRGQQVTLSCSPISGHRSVSWYQQTPGQGLQFLFEYFSETQRNKGNFPGRFSGRQFSNSRSEMNVSTLELGDSALYLCASSFGRNRGNYGYTFGSGTRLTVV.

This clonotype was picked up a small number of times. The chain links TRBV6-5 to TRBJ2-7; D remains ambiguous. This CDR3 is built from 12 residues. The V gene's germline CDR1 is MNHEY and CDR2 SVGAGI. V gave up 6 bases and J gave up 6 bases, with 12 bases separating them. The CDR3 DNA sequence: TGTGCCAGCAGCGCCTCCCGGACCGAGCAGTACTTC. It encodes CASSASRTEQYF.

CDR3 residues: CASSQDWEGANYGYTF. CDR3 DNA sequence: TGCGCCAGCAGCCAAGATTGGGAAGGAGCTAACTATGGCTACACCTTC. The V and J genes are TRBV4-1 and TRBJ1-2, with unresolved D. The CDR3 sequence is 16 residues long. Germline CDR1 and CDR2: MGHRA and YSYEKL. V lost 0 bases, J lost 0 bases, and 11 bases lay in between.

V is TRBV11-2 and J is TRBJ2-5, with 8 bases lining up with TRBD2. This CDR3 comprises 17 residues. The germline CDR1 and CDR2 sequences are SGHAT and FQNNGV. Trimming at V came to 0 bases and at J to 2 bases, leaving 8 bases not matched to a gene. CDR3 amino acids: CASSLDLGSGVQETQYF. The CDR3 nucleotides are TGTGCCAGCAGCTTAGATCTCGGTAGCGGGGTACAAGAGACCCAGTACTTC.

This clonotype was observed a few times. This chain joins TRBV12-3 or TRBV12-4 and TRBJ2-5, with D unclear. The V and J ends lost 2 bases and 7 bases respectively, with 14 bases between them. CDR3 size: 14 residues. CDR3 sequence reads: CASSLKGFGGTQYF. CDR3 nucleotides: TGTGCCAGCAGTTTAAAGGGATTCGGTGGGACCCAGTACTTC.

In this sample, this clonotype turned up a few times. The chain uses TRBV2 and TRBJ2-7; a possible D gene is TRBD1 (5 bases). Germline V CDR1 and CDR2: SNHLY, FYNNEI. The CDR3 extends over 14 amino acids. The V end lost 1 base, the J end lost 4 bases, and 11 bases lay between the germline ends. This CDR3 is CASSEVRVEYEQYF. The CDR3 nucleotides read TGTGCCAGCAGTGAAGTCAGGGTCGAGTACGAGCAGTACTTC.

J is TRBJ2-3 and V is TRBV6-1; 9 bases line up with TRBD2. The V gene end was trimmed by 6 bases and the J gene end by 14 bases; junction bases not matched to a gene: 12. CDR1 MNHNS and CDR2 SASEGT come from the germline V gene. The CDR3 contains 13 residues. The DNA for the CDR3 is TGTGCCAGCAGGCGCATGATAGCGGGGGTGCTGTATTTT. This gives the protein CASRRMIAGVLYF.

This clonotype showed up just a few times. The chain carries TRBV3-1 and TRBJ1-1; the D gene is possibly TRBD1 (5 bases). V dropped 2 bases and J dropped 4 bases, with 11 bases sitting between them. The germline CDR1 and CDR2 sequences are LGHDT and YNNKEL (reference sequence). This CDR3 contains 14 residues. CDR3 sequence reads: CASSQNRRGTEAFF. As DNA, the CDR3 is TGTGCCAGCAGCCAAAACAGGCGGGGCACTGAAGCTTTCTTT. Full variable domain (rest looked up from reference TRBV3-1 and TRBJ1-1): DTAVSQTPKYLVTQMGNDKSIKCEQNLGHDTMYWYKQDSKKFLKIMFSYNNKELIINETVPNRFSPKSPDKAHLNLHINSLELGDSAVYFCASSQNRRGTEAFFGQGTRLTVV.